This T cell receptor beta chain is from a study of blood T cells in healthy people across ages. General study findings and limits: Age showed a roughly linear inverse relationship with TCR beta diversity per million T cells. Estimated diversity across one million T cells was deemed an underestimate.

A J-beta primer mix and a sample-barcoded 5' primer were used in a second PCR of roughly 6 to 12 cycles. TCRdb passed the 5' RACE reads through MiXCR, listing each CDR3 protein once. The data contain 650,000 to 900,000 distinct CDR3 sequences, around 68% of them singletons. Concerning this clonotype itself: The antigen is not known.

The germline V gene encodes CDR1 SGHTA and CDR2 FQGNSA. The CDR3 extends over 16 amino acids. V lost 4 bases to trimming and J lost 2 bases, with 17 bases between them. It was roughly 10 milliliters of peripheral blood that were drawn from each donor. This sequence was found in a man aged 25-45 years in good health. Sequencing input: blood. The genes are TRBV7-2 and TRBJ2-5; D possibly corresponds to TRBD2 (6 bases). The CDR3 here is CASSSRRVGGQETQYF. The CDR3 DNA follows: TGTGCCAGCAGCTCTAGGAGGGTGGGAGGTCAAGAGACCCAGTACTTC.